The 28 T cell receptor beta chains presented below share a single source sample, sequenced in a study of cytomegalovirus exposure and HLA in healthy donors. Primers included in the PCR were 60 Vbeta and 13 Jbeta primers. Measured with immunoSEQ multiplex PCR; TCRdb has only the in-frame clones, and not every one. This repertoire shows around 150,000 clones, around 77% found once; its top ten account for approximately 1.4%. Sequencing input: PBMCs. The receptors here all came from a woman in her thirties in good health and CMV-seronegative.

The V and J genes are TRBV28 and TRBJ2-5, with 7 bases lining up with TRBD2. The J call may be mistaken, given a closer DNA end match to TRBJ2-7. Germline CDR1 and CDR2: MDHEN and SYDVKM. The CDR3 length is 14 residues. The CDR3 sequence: CASSLRAGTYEQYF. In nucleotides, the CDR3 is TGTGCCAGCAGTTTAAGAGCGGGAACCTACGAGCAGTACTTC.

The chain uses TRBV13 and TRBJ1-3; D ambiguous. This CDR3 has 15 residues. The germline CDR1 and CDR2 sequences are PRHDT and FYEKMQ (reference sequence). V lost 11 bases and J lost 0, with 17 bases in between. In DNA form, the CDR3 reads TGTGCCGCCAGTCAGGCCGGGAACTCTGGAAACACCATATATTTT. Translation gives CAASQAGNSGNTIYF.

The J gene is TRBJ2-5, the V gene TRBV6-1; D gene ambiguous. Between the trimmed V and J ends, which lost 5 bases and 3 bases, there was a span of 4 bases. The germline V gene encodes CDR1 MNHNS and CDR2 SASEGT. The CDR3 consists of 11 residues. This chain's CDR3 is CASSPEETQYF. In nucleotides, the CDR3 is TGTGCCAGCAGTCCAGAAGAGACCCAGTACTTC.

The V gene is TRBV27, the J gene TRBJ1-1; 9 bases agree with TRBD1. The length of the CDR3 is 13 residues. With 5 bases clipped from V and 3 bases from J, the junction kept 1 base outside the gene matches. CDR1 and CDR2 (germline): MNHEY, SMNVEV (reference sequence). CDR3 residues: CASSRTGDTEAFF. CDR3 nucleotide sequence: TGTGCCAGCAGTAGGACAGGGGACACTGAAGCTTTCTTT.

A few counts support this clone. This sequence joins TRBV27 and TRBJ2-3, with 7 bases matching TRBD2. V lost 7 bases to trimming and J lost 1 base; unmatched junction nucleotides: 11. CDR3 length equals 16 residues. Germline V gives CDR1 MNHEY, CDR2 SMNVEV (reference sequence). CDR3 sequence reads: CASIPLRTSGTDTQYF. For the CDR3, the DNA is TGTGCCAGCATCCCGCTTCGTACTAGCGGCACAGATACGCAGTATTTT.

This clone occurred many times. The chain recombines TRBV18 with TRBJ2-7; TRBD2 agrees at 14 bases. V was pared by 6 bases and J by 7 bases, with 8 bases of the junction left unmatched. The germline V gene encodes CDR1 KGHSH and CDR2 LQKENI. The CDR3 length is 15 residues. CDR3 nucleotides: TGTGCCAGCTCGCCGACTAGCGGGGGGGCCTGGGAGCAGTACTTC. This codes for CASSPTSGGAWEQYF. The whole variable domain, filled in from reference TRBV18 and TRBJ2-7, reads NAGVMQNPRHLVRRRGQEARLRCSPMKGHSHVYWYRQLPEEGLKFMVYLQKENIIDESGMPKERFSAEFPKEGPSILRIQQVVRGDSAAYFCASSPTSGGAWEQYFGPGTRLTVT.

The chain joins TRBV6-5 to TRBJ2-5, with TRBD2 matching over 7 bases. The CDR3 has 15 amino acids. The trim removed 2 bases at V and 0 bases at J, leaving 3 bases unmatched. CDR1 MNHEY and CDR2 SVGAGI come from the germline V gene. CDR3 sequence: CASSYMGLNQETQYF. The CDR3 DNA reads TGTGCCAGCAGTTACATGGGACTAAACCAAGAGACCCAGTACTTC.

The CDR3 here is CASSNYNEQFF. The CDR3 DNA reads as TGTGCCAGCAGTAACTACAATGAGCAGTTCTTC. This rearrangement joins TRBV7-2 to TRBJ2-1; the D is unclear. This CDR3 has 11 residues. Looked up from germline, CDR1 is SGHTA and CDR2 is FQGNSA. V was trimmed by 6 bases and J by 3 bases, leaving 3 bases between them.

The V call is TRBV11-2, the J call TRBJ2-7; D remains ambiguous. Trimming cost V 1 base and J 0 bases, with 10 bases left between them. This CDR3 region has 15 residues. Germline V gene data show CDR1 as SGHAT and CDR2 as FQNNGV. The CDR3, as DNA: TGTGCCAGCAGCTTAGGGGCAGCCAGCTCCTACGAGCAGTACTTC. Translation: CASSLGAASSYEQYF.

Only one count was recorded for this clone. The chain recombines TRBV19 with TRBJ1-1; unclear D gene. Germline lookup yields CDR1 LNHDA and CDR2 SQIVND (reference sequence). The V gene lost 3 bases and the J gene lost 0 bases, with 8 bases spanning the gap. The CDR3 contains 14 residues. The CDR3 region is CASSMGSLNTEAFF. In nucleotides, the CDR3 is TGTGCCAGTAGTATGGGGAGCCTGAACACTGAAGCTTTCTTT.

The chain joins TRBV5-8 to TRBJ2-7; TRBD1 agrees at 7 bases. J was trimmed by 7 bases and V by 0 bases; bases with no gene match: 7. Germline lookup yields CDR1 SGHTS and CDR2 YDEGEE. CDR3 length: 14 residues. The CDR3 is CASSLGTGAWEQYF. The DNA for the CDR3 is TGTGCCAGCAGCTTGGGCACAGGGGCCTGGGAGCAGTACTTC.

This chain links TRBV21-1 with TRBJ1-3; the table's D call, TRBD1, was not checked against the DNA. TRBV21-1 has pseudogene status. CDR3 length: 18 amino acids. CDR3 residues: CASSKVVTGGFPGNTTYF. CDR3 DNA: TGTGCCAGCAGCAAAGTGGTGACAGGGGGGTTTCCTGGAAACACCACATATTTT.

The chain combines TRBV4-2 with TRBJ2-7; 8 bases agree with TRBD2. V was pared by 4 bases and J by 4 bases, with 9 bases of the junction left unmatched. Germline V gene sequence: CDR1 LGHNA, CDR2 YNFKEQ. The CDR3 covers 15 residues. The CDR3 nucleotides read TGTGCCAGCAGCCCCCCGGGACTAGAATCTTACGAGCAGTACTTC. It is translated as CASSPPGLESYEQYF.

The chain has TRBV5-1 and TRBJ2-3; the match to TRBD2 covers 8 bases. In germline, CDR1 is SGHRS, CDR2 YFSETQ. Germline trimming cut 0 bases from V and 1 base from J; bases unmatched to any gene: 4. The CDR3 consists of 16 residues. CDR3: CASSLVGSGGTDTQYF. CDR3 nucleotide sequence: TGCGCCAGCAGCTTGGTCGGTAGCGGGGGCACAGATACGCAGTATTTT.

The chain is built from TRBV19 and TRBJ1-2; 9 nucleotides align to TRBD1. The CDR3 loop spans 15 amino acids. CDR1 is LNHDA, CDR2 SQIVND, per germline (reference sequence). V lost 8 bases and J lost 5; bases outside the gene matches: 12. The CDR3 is CASARGQGTGYGYTF. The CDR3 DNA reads TGTGCCAGTGCCCGAGGACAGGGGACAGGATATGGCTACACCTTC. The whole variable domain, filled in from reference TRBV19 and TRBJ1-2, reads DGGITQSPKYLFRKEGQNVTLSCEQNLNHDAMYWYRQDPGQGLRLIYYSQIVNDFQKGDIAEGYSVSREKKESFPLTVTSAQKNPTAFYLCASARGQGTGYGYTFGSGTRLTVV.

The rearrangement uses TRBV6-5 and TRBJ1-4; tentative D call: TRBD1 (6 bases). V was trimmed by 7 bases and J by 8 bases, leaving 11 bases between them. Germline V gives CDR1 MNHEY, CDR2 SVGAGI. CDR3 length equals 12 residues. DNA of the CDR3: TGTGCCAGCAAAACAGGGTGGGAAAAACTGTTTTTT. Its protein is CASKTGWEKLFF.

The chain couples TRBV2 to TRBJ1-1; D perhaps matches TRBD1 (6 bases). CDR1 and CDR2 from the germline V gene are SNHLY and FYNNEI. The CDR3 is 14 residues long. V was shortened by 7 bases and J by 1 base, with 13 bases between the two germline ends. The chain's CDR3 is CASTFQGGNTEAFF. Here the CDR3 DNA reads TGTGCCAGCACCTTCCAAGGGGGGAACACTGAAGCTTTCTTT.

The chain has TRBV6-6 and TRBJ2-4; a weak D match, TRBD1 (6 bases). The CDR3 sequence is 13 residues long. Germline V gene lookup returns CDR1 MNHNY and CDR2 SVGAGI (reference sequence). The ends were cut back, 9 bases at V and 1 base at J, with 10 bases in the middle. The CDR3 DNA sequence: TGTGCCAGTTCAGGGGCCGCCAAAAACATTCAGTACTTC. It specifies CASSGAAKNIQYF.

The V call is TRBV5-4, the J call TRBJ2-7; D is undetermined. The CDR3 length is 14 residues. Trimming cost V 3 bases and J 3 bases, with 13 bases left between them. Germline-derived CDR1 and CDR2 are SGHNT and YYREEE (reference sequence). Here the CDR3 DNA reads TGTGCCAGCAGCTCCCGAGGCGGTAGCTACGAGCAGTACTTC. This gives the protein CASSSRGGSYEQYF.

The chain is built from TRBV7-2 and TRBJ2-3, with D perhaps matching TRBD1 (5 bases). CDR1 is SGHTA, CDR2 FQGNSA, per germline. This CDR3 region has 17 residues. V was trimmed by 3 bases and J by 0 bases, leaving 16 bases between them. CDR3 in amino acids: CASSFSLWGGSTDTQYF. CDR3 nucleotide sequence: TGTGCCAGCAGCTTTAGCCTCTGGGGCGGTAGCACAGATACGCAGTATTTT.

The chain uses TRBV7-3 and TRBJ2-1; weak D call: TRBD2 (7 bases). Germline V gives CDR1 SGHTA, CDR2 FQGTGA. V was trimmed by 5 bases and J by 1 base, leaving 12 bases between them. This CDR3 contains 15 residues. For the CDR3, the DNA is TGTGCCAGCAGCGAGGGGGGGCCTTCCTACAATGAGCAGTTCTTC. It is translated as CASSEGGPSYNEQFF.

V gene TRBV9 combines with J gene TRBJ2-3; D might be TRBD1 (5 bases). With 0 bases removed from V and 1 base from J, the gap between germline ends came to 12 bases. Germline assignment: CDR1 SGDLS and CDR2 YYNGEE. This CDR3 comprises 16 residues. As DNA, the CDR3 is TGTGCCAGCAGCGTAGAAGGGGCCTCCGGCACAGATACGCAGTATTTT. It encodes CASSVEGASGTDTQYF.

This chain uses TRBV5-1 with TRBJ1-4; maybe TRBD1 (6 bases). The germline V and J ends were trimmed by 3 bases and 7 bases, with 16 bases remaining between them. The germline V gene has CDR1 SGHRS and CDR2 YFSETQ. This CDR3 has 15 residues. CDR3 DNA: TGCGCCAGCAGCTCCCCACAGGGAGGGGGTGAAAAACTGTTTTTT. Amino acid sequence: CASSSPQGGGEKLFF.

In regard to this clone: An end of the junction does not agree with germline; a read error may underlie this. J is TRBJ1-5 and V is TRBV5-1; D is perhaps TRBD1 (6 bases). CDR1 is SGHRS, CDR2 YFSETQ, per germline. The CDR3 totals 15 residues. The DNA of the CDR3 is TGTGCCAGCAGCCGATTCGACAGGCTCAATCAGCCCCAGCATTTT. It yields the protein CASSRFDRLNQPQHF.

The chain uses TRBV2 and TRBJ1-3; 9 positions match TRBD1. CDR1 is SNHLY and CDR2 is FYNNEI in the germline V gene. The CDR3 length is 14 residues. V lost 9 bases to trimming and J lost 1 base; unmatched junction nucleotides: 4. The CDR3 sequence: CASGTGWSGNTIYF. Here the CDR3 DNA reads TGTGCCAGTGGGACAGGGTGGTCTGGAAACACCATATATTTT.

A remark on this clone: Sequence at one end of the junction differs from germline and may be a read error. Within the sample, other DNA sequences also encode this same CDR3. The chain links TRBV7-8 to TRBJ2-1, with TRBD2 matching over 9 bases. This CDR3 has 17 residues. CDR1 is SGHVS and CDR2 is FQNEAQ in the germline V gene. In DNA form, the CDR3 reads TGCGCCAGCAGCTTAGGGGGTACGGGCGGGGGGGCCAATGAGCAGTTCTTC. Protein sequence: CASSLGGTGGGANEQFF.

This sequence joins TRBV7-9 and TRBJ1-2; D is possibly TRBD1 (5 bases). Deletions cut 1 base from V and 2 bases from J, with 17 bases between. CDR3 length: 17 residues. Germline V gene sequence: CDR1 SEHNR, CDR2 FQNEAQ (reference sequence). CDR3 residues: CASSLVGRRGSNYGYTF. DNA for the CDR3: TGTGCCAGCAGCTTAGTAGGGCGTAGGGGATCCAACTATGGCTACACCTTC.

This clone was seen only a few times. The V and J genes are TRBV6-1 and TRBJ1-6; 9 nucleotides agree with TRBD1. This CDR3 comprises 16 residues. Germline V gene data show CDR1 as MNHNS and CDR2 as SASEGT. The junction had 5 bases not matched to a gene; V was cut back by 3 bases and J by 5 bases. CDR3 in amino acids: CASSDTGGMDNSPLHF. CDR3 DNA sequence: TGTGCCAGCAGTGACACAGGGGGCATGGATAATTCACCCCTCCACTTT.